The T cell receptor beta chain under discussion was sequenced for a study of early T cells in non-severe SARS-CoV-2 infection. Study as a whole: The input, bulk RNA from unsorted whole blood, was sequenced, and chains were unpaired. Study observations and caveats: VDJdb-based matching was biased toward anti-spike CD8 responses and missed private and CD4 specificities.

Of note for this clonotype: Its antigen is not identified.

CDR3 length: 13 amino acids. Unmatched junction bases numbered 10, after V lost 3 bases and J lost 12 bases. Unique molecular identifiers were affixed to single, distinct cDNA molecules. TCRdb re-derived calls from the 5' RACE reads in MiXCR, one entry per CDR3 protein. The table has 74,000 or so distinct CDR3 sequences, roughly 13% seen once. The chain carries TRBV12-3 or TRBV12-4 and TRBJ2-7; TRBD2 aligns across 8 bases. This receptor was obtained from an adult who was a healthcare worker with PCR-confirmed SARS-CoV-2 infection or an uninfected control (not recorded which). The specimen sequenced was whole blood. Here the CDR3 reads CASSLLAGGDTYF. DNA for the CDR3: TGTGCCAGCAGTTTGTTGGCCGGGGGGGATACGTACTTC.